Sequencing of this T cell receptor (beta chain) was carried out in a study of blood T cell repertoires in COVID-19. The CDR3 length is 13 residues. V lost 9 bases, J lost 5 bases, and 7 bases stayed unmatched. CDR1 is SEHNR and CDR2 is FQNEAQ in the germline V gene (reference sequence). The authors' processing: Amplification with reference gene primers provided the estimates of nucleated cell counts. Generated by immunoSEQ multiplex PCR, the TCRdb table keeps only in-frame clones and is missing some. D and trimming were read from the DNA, whereas the V and J calls and clone size are those reported in that table. Here the sample spans 45,000 to 60,000 clones, 75% to 85% being singletons. This clone was seen more than once but under ten times.

V and J are TRBV7-9 and TRBJ1-5, with 7 bases lining up with TRBD1. The sequenced sample was peripheral blood. The TCR originated in a human donor with acute or convalescent COVID-19. The donor label of this sample is uncertain. The CDR3 here is CASTDRVDQPQHF. CDR3 nucleotide sequence: TGTGCCAGTACCGACAGGGTGGATCAGCCCCAGCATTTT.